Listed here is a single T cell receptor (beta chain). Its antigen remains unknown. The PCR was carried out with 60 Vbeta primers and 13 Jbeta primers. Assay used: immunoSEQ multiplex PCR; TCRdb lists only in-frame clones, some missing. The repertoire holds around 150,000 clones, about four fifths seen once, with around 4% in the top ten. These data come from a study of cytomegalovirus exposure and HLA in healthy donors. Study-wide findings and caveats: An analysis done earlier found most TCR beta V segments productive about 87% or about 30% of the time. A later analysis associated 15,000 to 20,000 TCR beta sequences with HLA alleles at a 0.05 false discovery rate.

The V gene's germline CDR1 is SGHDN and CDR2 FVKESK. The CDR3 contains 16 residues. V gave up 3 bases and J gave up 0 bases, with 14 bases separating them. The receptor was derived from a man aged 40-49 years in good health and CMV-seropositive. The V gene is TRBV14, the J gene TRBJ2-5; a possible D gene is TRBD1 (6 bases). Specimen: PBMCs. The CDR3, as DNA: TGTGCCAGCAGCCACTTGGCAGGGGCGAACCAAGAGACCCAGTACTTC. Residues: CASSHLAGANQETQYF.